This TCR beta chain is from a study of blood T cell dynamics during melanoma immunotherapy. Deletions cut 1 base from V and 8 bases from J, with 15 bases between. Per germline, CDR1 SGHRS and CDR2 YFSETQ. The CDR3 totals 14 residues. Profiling relied on immunoSEQ multiplex PCR, and the TCRdb table lists in-frame clones only, not all of them. The sample has approximately 12,000 clones, nearly 90% seen once; the top ten hold around 3.1%. This clone was seen a few times. Noted time point: pre-treatment baseline. The starting material was blood, obtained from a patient treated with checkpoint blockade. This TCR came from a human donor with melanoma. The chain carries TRBV5-1 and TRBJ1-2, with D maybe TRBD1 (5 bases). The CDR3 bases are TGCGCCAGCAGCTTGAGGGGCAGGGAGGAAGGCTACACCTTC. Its translation: CASSLRGREEGYTF.